The following is a T cell receptor (beta chain) sequence with its context. Its antigen is undetermined. The entry originates in a study of cytomegalovirus exposure and HLA in healthy donors. Overall study results and limits: CMV antigen specificity was confirmed in vitro for a few CMV-associated chains. Evidence from a later analysis indicated that most CMV-associated TCR beta chains looked HLA-restricted. Serostatus for CMV was the only available immune exposure information.

Although they were nominally healthy when sampled, donors likely had unrecorded immune exposures. Germline-derived CDR1 and CDR2 are SGHAT and FQNNGV. The V and J ends lost 5 bases and 3 bases respectively, with 11 bases between them. There are 13 residues in the CDR3. Researchers ran the PCR with 60 Vbeta and 13 Jbeta primers. Measured with immunoSEQ multiplex PCR; TCRdb has only the in-frame clones, and not every one. The sample gives over 150,000 clones, more than 75% of which show up once; 2.5% is in the top ten. The chain carries TRBV11-2 and TRBJ2-7; D perhaps matches TRBD1 (6 bases). This clonotype was sampled from a young man in good health and CMV-seropositive. The sample comprised PBMCs. The CDR3 loop reads CASSIRGIYEQYF. The CDR3 DNA reads as TGTGCCAGCAGCATTAGGGGGATCTACGAGCAGTACTTC.